The following is a T cell receptor (beta chain) sequence with its context. These data are taken from a study of control samples from healthy donors and cancer patients. Between the trimmed V and J ends, which lost 0 bases and 3 bases, there was a span of 10 bases. This CDR3 has 15 amino acids. Germline CDR1 and CDR2: SGHNT and YENEEA. Assay: immunoSEQ multiplex PCR; the TCRdb copy retains only in-frame clones and omits some. The sample consists of roughly 95,000 clones, more than 90% of them appearing once. The TCR originated in a human donor in good health. The donor label of this sample is uncertain. The rearrangement joins TRBV11-3 to TRBJ2-3, with D tentatively TRBD1 (6 bases). The sample taken for sequencing was blood. CDR3 DNA sequence: TGTGCCAGCAGCTTAGATTCCAGGGGAACAGATACGCAGTATTTT. It specifies CASSLDSRGTDTQYF.